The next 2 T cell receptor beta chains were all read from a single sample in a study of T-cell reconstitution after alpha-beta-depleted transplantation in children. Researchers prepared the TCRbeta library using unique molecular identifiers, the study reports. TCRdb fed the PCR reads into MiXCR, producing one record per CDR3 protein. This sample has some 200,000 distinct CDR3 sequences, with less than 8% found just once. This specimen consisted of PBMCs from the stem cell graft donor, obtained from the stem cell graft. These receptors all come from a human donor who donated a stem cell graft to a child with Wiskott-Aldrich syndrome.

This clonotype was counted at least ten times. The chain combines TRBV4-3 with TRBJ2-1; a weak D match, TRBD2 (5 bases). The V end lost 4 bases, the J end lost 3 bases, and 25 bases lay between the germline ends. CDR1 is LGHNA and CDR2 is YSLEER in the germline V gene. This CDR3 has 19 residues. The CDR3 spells CASSLRRWLLEDLYNEQFF. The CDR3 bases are TGCGCCAGCAGCCTAAGAAGATGGCTACTGGAGGATCTCTACAATGAGCAGTTCTTC.

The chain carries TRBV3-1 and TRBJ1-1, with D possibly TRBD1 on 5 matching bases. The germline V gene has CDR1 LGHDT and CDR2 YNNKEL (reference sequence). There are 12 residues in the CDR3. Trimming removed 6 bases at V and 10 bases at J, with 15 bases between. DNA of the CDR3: TGTGCCAGCAGTCGAGCAAACGGGGCAGCTTTCTTT. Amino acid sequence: CASSRANGAAFF.